This record concerns one TCR beta chain sequence. Antigen unknown. The data originate from a study of shared clonotypes between healthy human individuals. General study findings and limits: At large depth, rarefaction still showed sorted-subset sequencing to be incomplete. Generation probabilities were higher for clonotypes shared across all four sorted-subset donors than for unshared ones.

The V gene's germline CDR1 is MNHEY and CDR2 SVGAGI. The CDR3 totals 15 residues. Trimming took off 0 bases at V and 2 bases at J, with 10 bases between the two ends. It was 200 to 250 ng DNA, 28,000 or so T cell genomes, that sorted-subset replicate PCRs used. TCRdb's table, derived via immunoSEQ multiplex PCR, lists solely in-frame clones and lacks some. In the table there are about 680,000 clones, around three quarters of which are singletons. Sequenced sample: memory CD4+ T cells sorted from blood. Documented subset: CD45RA-negative fraction. The TCR was taken from a woman under 40 in good health. This rearrangement joins TRBV6-5 to TRBJ1-1; D is uncertain. The CDR3 sequence: CASSYSWLENTEAFF. The CDR3 DNA is TGTGCCAGCAGTTACTCCTGGCTTGAAAACACTGAAGCTTTCTTT.